This TCR beta chain was sequenced during a study of Graves' ophthalmopathy and Graves' hyperthyroidism (dated by TCRdb to 2017 to 2018). In the study overall: Peripheral blood was collected before any treatment was given, at the time of initial diagnosis. The study used TCR beta repertoire signatures to distinguish Graves' ophthalmopathy from Graves' hyperthyroidism and to predict progression to ophthalmopathy. In total, approximately 140 blood samples were TCR-sequenced: approximately 42 ophthalmopathy, approximately 80 hyperthyroidism and some 17 hyperthyroidism-to-ophthalmopathy patients. To explore V-J signatures that separate ophthalmopathy from hyperthyroidism, a discovery set of more than 95 patients was enrolled, consisting of approximately 45 with ophthalmopathy and approximately 60 with stable hyperthyroidism. The independent validation cohort included approximately 19 hyperthyroidism patients plus 17 patients who later progressed from hyperthyroidism to ophthalmopathy. In about six hyperthyroidism patients, the T-cell repertoire of thyroid tissue was compared with the T-cell repertoire of blood. Following sampling, methimazole starting at 30 mg daily was administered to hyperthyroidism patients, and high-dose intravenous methylprednisolone was administered to ophthalmopathy patients.

Summary of the overall study and its limitations: Sample size was not predetermined statistically, and investigators were not blinded to group allocation. Among expanded thyroid clonotypes with frequency above 0.001, most also showed up in blood, which suggests that blood repertoires may reflect the thyroid immune response. In validation, the model predicted ophthalmopathy progression with over 60% sensitivity and approximately 72% specificity; more than ten predicted patients were CT-confirmed with GO in a median of about 6.2 months. In cross-validation, the 13-signature model distinguished ophthalmopathy from stable hyperthyroidism with less than 90% sensitivity and approximately 81% specificity, while in the test set the corresponding values were roughly 80% and 75%.

For CDR1 and CDR2, the germline V gene lists SGHVS and FQNEAQ. V is pared back by 4 bases and J by 4 bases, with 5 bases lying between the germline termini. CDR3 length: 11 amino acids, cysteine to phenylalanine. Only the CDR3 DNA is retained, 33 bases long and in frame from the first base. This clonotype was seen a few times. It lacks a known antigen. Within one base of it there is no much larger clone, and no base qualities were kept. Ophthalmopathy patients were characterized by moderately to severely active disease, a Clinical Activity Score of at least 3, a NOSPECS grade of at least 4, and a disease duration under 3 months. Anyone with other autoimmune diseases, uncontrolled infections, pregnancy or lactation was excluded from the study. Clinical symptoms, serum thyroxine, TRAb, thyroid ultrasound and orbital computed tomography formed the basis of the diagnosis. PBMCs were isolated from about 10 ml of fresh peripheral blood by Ficoll-Paque density gradient centrifugation. Total RNA was extracted using Trizol reagent, and RNA quality was checked on an Agilent 2100 Bioanalyzer.

For repertoire sequencing, the TCR beta CDR3 regions were amplified from RNA transcripts. The first round was an RT-PCR using HTBI primers with the Qiagen OneStep RT-PCR kit, and this first round was followed by a second-round multiplex PCR, then size selection and purification. The libraries underwent paired-end sequencing with 100 bp reads on an Illumina HiSeq2000. The source study handled its data this way. SOAPnuke was used to process the reads, removing any read that contained adapters or uncalled bases, had a mean Phred below 15, or lacked an exact match to the constant primer or identifier. High-quality paired reads were merged with COPE v1.2.5. Unique nucleotide sequences were defined as clonotypes and aligned to IMGT TRB V, D and J references using MiTCR v1.1. The analysis was limited to V-J combinations with a frequency above 0.0001, which together covered just over 98% of the repertoires. A TCR clonal expansion and chaos score per V-J combination was defined as the ratio of F50 clonal expansion to chaos observed in the TCRdist matrix. Welch's t-statistics and random forest were used to reduce the features to about twelve V-J combinations, which were then used as input to a naive Bayes classifier. The similarity between thyroid and blood repertoires was quantified using the Morisita-Horn index. Clones were called with MiXCR by TCRdb after fastp trimmed the public reads at Q25, and only in-frame beta chains were retained. Here each entry gathers all rows of one CDR3 protein and keeps the most common genes and DNA. Clone size and V and J calls follow TCRdb, not the original study. The sample profile shows under 400,000 distinct CDR3 sequences; roughly 15% of them were found once. The ten largest clones capture 9% to 15% of the sample.

The source material was peripheral blood. This receptor was obtained from an adult man with Graves' ophthalmopathy. The chain is made from TRBV7-8 and TRBJ2-7, with an unclear D gene assignment. The DNA reads TGTGCCAGCAGCTCTCAATACGAGCAGTACTTC. It specifies CASSSQYEQYF. Full variable domain (CDR3 extended with the reference TRBV7-8 and TRBJ2-7 proteins): GAGVSQSPRYKVAKRGQDVALRCDPISGHVSLFWYQQALGQGPEFLTYFQNEAQLDKSGLPSDRFFAERPEGSVSTLKIQRTQQEDSAVYLCASSSQYEQYFGPGTRLTVT.